These T cell receptor beta chains were read from a single sample in a study of T cells after yellow fever vaccination. TCRdb ran MiXCR on the 5' RACE reads and lists one entry per CDR3 protein. The profile shows approximately 260,000 distinct CDR3 sequences, 13% of them singletons. The source material was CD4+ T cells sorted from PBMCs, sampled 45 days after the yellow fever booster vaccination. The receptors stem from a man aged 25 to 40 who received the YFV17D yellow fever vaccine. The conserved cysteine and the conserved F or W are not part of the CDR3 here.

J gene,V gene,CDR3 protein
TRBJ2-7,TRBV6-6,ASSYREAEQY
TRBJ1-2,TRBV12-3/TRBV12-4,ASSFGFGYT
TRBJ2-6,TRBV20-1,SAQRGPPGANVLT
TRBJ1-5,TRBV6-2/TRBV6-3,ASSYEGGQPQH
TRBJ2-7,TRBV7-2,ASSLMGLADYEQY
TRBJ1-1,TRBV7-9,ASSPQPNTEAF
TRBJ1-4,TRBV6-1,ASSAHGTGREKLF
TRBJ2-7,TRBV6-5,ASSSDRAVEQY
TRBJ1-1,TRBV11-2,ASSLVPSNTEAF
TRBJ2-1,TRBV6-1,ARGRYGSRSNEQF
TRBJ2-7,TRBV6-5,ASSYRAGSYEQY
TRBJ1-5,TRBV20-1,SARDDANQPQH
TRBJ2-3,TRBV19,ASSMYNLGGRALGDTQY
TRBJ2-3,TRBV5-1,ATAEGTGDSTDTQY
TRBJ2-3,TRBV7-8,ASTQDRVNTQY
TRBJ2-1,TRBV7-9,ASSLKGALKYNEQF
TRBJ2-1,TRBV7-6,ASSWSGRLSSYNEQF
TRBJ2-5,TRBV5-6,ASSPVRQGAETQY
TRBJ2-3,TRBV5-4,ASSLEASGYTRGQY
TRBJ2-5,TRBV7-9,ASSPWQGGQETQY
TRBJ1-1,TRBV7-2,ASSLLGARNTEAF
TRBJ2-6,TRBV5-6,ASSPGGFGANVLT
TRBJ2-5,TRBV4-3,ASSRSSGPQETQY
TRBJ2-3,TRBV7-6,ASSLLRTASTDTQY
TRBJ1-5,TRBV6-1,ASSEVVGFDQPQH
TRBJ2-1,TRBV5-5,ASSSGQGVYNEQF
TRBJ1-5,TRBV19,ASSNPPGQVFHQPQH
TRBJ2-5,TRBV20-1,SLRGHIAETQY
TRBJ2-1,TRBV7-3,ASSPLGGRSSYNEQF
TRBJ2-7,TRBV7-9,ASSPPGRDEQY
TRBJ2-1,TRBV5-1,ASATGERYNEQF
TRBJ2-7,TRBV7-2,ASSNRGSHVEQY
TRBJ2-1,TRBV6-1,ASSPPGPLQNEQF
TRBJ2-2,TRBV5-6,ASSLYRSNTGELF
TRBJ2-2,TRBV5-4,ASSQDRATGELF
TRBJ2-2,TRBV7-3,ASSLRLGVDTGELF
TRBJ2-2,TRBV14,ASSQDPGAYTGELF
TRBJ1-1,TRBV27,ASRKNLPGNTEAF
TRBJ2-1,TRBV11-2,ASSLGGASGRTGEQF
TRBJ1-2,TRBV6-2/TRBV6-3,ASSYSGTPGGYT
TRBJ2-1,TRBV7-2,ASSVSGGVGYNEQF
TRBJ2-5,TRBV5-1,ASSLGQGATVQETQY
TRBJ2-2,TRBV7-2,ASSLTGPGTGELF
TRBJ2-4,TRBV7-2,ASSKIAGGLAKNIQY
TRBJ2-7,TRBV6-2/TRBV6-3,ASSYSPWRETRGEQY
TRBJ1-4,TRBV30,AWSQGASTNEKLF
TRBJ2-1,TRBV7-2,ASSGTSRSEF
TRBJ2-2,TRBV7-7,ASSATGTGLTGELF
TRBJ2-3,TRBV29-1,SVDVSTDTQY
TRBJ2-1,TRBV7-2,ASSTRVYSYNEQF
TRBJ2-4,TRBV29-1,SVVPDVAKNIQY
TRBJ2-1,TRBV5-1,ASSQGDSYNEQF
TRBJ2-1,TRBV7-9,ASSLFPSGRAVDEQF
TRBJ2-2,TRBV5-5,ASSFSDRGRVMG